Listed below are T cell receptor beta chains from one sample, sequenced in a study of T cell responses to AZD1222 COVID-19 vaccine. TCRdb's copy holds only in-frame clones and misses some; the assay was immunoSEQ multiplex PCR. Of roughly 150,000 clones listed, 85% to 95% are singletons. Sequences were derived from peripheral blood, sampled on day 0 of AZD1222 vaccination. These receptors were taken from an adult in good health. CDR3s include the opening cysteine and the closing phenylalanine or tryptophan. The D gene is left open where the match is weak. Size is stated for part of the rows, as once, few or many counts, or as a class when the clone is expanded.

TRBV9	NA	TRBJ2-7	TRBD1	TGTGCCAGCAGCTTCACCGGGACAGGCACCTACGAGCAGTACTTC	CASSFTGTGTYEQYF
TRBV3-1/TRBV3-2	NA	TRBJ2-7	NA	TGTGCCAGCAGATTCGCACGGGGTGGCGTCTACGAGCAGTACTTC	CASRFARGGVYEQYF
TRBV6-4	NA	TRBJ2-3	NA	TGTGCCAGCAGTGGATCGGGATTTGCAGATACGCAGTATTTT	CASSGSGFADTQYF
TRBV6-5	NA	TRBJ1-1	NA	TGTGCCAGCAGTTACGACTGGCACGATAACACTGAAGCTTTCTTT	CASSYDWHDNTEAFF
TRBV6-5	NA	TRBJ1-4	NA	TGTGCCAGCAGTAATGACCGGAATAATGAAAAACTGTTTTTT	CASSNDRNNEKLFF
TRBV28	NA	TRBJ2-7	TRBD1	TGTGCCAGCACCCGACAGGGAATCAGCTACGAGCAGTACTTC	CASTRQGISYEQYF
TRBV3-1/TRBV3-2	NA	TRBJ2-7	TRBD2	TGTGCCAGCAGCCAAGTTCTAGCGGGAGGGAGGTACGAGCAGTACTTC	CASSQVLAGGRYEQYF
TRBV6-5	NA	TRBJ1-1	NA	TGTGCCAGCAGCAGACAGCTGAACACTGAAGCTTTCTTT	CASSRQLNTEAFF
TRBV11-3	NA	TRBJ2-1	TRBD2	TGTGCCAGCAGCTTAGGAAGACTAGCGGGAGATGAGCAGTTCTTC	CASSLGRLAGDEQFF
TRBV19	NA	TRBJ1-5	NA	TGTGCCAGTAGTATCGTTCCTGGGGTTGGTCAGCCCCAGCATTTT	CASSIVPGVGQPQHF
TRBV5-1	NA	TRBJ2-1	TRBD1	TGCGCCAGCACGCTCTGGGGGACAGGGGGCAATGAGCAGTTCTTC	CASTLWGTGGNEQFF
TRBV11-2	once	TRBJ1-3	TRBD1	TGTGCCAGCAGGCGGACAGGGACTGGAAACACCATATATTTT	CASRRTGTGNTIYF
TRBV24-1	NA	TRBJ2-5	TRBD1	TGTGCCACCAGTGACAAACAGGGGGCGTCGAAGACCCAGTACTTC	CATSDKQGASKTQYF
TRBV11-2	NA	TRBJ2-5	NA	TGTGCCAGCAGCTTAGAAGGGGCCCGGGGGGAGACCCAGTACTTC	CASSLEGARGETQYF
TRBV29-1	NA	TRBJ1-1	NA	TGCAGCGTACGACAGGACACTGAAGCTTTCTTT	CSVRQDTEAFF
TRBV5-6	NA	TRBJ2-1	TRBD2	TGTGCCAGCAGATCCTCCGGGACTAGCGGACTGCGGGAGTTCTTC	CASRSSGTSGLREFF
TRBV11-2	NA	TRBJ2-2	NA	TGTGCCAGCAGCCCACGACATTCGAACACCGGGGAGCTGTTTTTT	CASSPRHSNTGELFF
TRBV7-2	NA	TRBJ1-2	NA	TGTGCCAGCAGCCCGATGACAGGCGGATTTGGCTACACCTTC	CASSPMTGGFGYTF
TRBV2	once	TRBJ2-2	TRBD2	TGTGCCAGCAGGGTAGCGGGGGGGATCGCCGGGGAGCTGTTTTTT	CASRVAGGIAGELFF
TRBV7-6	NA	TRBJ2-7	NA	TGTGCCAGCAGCTTAGCGGGGACGGACCCCTACGAGCAGTACTTC	CASSLAGTDPYEQYF
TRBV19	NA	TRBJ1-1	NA	TGTGCCAGTAGCACCAGCCTTAACACTGAAGCTTTCTTT	CASSTSLNTEAFF
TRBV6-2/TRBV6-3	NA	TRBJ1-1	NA	TGTGCCAGCAGTTACCTCGGCAGGGAGAACACTGAAGCTTTCTTT	CASSYLGRENTEAFF
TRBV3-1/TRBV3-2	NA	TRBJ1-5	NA	TGTGCCAGCAGCCAAGAATTTGCACGGCAGCCCCAGCATTTT	CASSQEFARQPQHF
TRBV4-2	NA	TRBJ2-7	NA	TGTGCCAGCAGCCAAGCGTTAGCGGATAGCTCCTACGAGCAGTACTTC	CASSQALADSSYEQYF
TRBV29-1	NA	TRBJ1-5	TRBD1	TGCAGCGTCTGCCACGGACAGGGGATAAATCAGCCCCAGCATTTT	CSVCHGQGINQPQHF
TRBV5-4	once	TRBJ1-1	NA	TGTGCCAGCAGCTTGCTTTTGAACACTGAAGCTTTCTTT	CASSLLLNTEAFF
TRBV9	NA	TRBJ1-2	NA	TGTGCCAGCAGCGTAGGGGGAGCCCTAAACTATGGCTACACCTTC	CASSVGGALNYGYTF
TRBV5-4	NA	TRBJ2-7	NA	TGTGCCAGCAGCTTGTGGCACCGCTCCTACGAGCAGTACTTC	CASSLWHRSYEQYF
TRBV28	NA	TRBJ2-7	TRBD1	TGTGCCAGCAGCTCTAGGGGGCTCACCTACGAGCAGTACTTC	CASSSRGLTYEQYF
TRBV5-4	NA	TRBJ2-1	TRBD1	TGTGCCAGCAGCAAGACAGGGTCAATCCACAATGAGCAGTTCTTC	CASSKTGSIHNEQFF
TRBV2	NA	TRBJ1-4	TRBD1	TGTGCCAGCGTGAGGGGACAGGGCAGTGAAAAACTGTTTTTT	CASVRGQGSEKLFF
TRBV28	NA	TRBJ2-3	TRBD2	TGTGCCAGCAGTTTGCTTACTAGCGGGAGGACTCCCCCAGATACGCAGTATTTT	CASSLLTSGRTPPDTQYF
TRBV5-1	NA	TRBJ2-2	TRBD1	TGCGCCACCGAAGGGACAGGGGGCAACGGGGAGCTGTTTTTT	CATEGTGGNGELFF